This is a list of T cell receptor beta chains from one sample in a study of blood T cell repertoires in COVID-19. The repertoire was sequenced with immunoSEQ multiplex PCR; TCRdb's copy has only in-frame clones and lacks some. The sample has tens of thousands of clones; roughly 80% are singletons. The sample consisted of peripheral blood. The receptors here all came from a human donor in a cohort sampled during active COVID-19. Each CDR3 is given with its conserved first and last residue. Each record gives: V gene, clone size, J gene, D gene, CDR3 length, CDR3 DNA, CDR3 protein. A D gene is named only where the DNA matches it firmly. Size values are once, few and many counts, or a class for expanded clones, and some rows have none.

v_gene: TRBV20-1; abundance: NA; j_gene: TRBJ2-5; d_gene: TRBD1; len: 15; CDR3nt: TGCAGTGCTAGTGCCGGGACAGGGGTAGGGGAGACCCAGTACTTC; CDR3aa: CSASAGTGVGETQYF
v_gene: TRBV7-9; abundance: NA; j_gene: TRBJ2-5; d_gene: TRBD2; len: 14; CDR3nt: TGTGCCAGCAGTCGGACGCGGGAGCAAGAGACCCAGTACTTC; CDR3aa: CASSRTREQETQYF
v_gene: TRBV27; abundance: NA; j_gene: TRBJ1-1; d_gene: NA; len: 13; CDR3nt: TGTGCCAGCAGTCTAATCAGGGAAACTGAAGCTTTCTTT; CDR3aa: CASSLIRETEAFF
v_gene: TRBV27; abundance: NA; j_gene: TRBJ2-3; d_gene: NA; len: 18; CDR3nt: TGTGCCCAGGGAACATTAGTGGGAACAGGTCCTAGCACAGATACGCAGTATTTT; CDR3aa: CAQGTLVGTGPSTDTQYF
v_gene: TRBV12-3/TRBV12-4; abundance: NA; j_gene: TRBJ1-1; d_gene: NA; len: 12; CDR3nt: TGTGCCAGCAACAGGTTGAACACTGAAGCTTTCTTT; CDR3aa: CASNRLNTEAFF
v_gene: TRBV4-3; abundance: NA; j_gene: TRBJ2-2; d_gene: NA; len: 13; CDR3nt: TGCGCCAGCAGCCAGGGCTACACCGGGGAGCTGTTTTTT; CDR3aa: CASSQGYTGELFF
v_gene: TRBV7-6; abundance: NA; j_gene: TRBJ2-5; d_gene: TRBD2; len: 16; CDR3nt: TGTGCCAGCAGTCCTTCGACTAGCGGGGCCCAAGAGACCCAGTACTTC; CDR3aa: CASSPSTSGAQETQYF
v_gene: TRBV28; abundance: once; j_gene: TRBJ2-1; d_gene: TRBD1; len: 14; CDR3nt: TGTGCCAGCAGTTTAGAGACAGGGGATGATGAGCAGTTCTTC; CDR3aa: CASSLETGDDEQFF
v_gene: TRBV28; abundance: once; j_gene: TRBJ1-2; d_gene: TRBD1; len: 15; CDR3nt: TGTGCCAGCAGTTCGACAGGGTATAGGGACTATGGCTACACCTTC; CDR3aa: CASSSTGYRDYGYTF
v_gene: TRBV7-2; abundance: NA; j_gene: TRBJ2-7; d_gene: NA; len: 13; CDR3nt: TGTGCCAGCAGCCGCCGACCCGCGGAACCCCAGTACTTC; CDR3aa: CASSRRPAEPQYF
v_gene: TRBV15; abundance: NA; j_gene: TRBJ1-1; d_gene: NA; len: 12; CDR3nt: TGTGCCACCAGTGGCGGGGGCACTGAAGCTTTCTTT; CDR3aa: CATSGGGTEAFF
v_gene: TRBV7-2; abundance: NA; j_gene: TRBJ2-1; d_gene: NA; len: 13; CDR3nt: TGTGCCAGCAGCTCCCAGCGGTACAATGAGCAGTTCTTC; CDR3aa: CASSSQRYNEQFF
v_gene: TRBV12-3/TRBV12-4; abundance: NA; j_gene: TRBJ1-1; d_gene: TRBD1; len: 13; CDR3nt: TGTGCCAGCAGTCTCCAGGGGGCGCAGGGAGCTTTCTTT; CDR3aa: CASSLQGAQGAFF